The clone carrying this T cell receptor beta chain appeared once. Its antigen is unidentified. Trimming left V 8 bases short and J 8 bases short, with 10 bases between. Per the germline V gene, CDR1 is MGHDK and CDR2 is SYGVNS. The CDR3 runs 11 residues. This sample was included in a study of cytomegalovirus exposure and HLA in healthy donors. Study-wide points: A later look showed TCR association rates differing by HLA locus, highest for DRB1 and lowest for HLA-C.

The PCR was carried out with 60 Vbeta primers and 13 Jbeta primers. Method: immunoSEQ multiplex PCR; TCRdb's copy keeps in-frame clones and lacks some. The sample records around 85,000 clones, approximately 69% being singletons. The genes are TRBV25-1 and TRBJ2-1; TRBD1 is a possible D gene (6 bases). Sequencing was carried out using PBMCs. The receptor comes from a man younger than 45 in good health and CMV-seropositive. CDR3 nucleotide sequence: TGTGCCAGCCAACAGGGAGATGAGCAGTTCTTC. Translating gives CASQQGDEQFF.